What follows describes a single T cell receptor (beta chain). Its antigen is still unknown. This entry is derived from a study of beta chain features in type 1 diabetes. The study reverse transcribed the entire isolated RNA, so it sequenced expressed TCRB transcripts. TCRdb keeps only in-frame clones here, not all; method: immunoSEQ multiplex PCR. The repertoire holds a few hundred thousand clones, with about a sixth as singletons. Whole-study results and caveats: More deletions and fewer insertions at VDJ junctions were found in patients with type 1 diabetes. Moderately but significantly shorter TCRB CDR3s were found in Type 1 diabetes patients in all four CD4+ subsets.

Trimming left V 3 bases short and J 0 bases short, with 9 bases between. Germline loops: CDR1 SQVTM, CDR2 ANQGSEA. The CDR3 consists of 14 residues. Sequenced: naive CD4+ T cells from blood. The receptor was derived from a man between 25 and 39 years old with type 1 diabetes. The chain combines TRBV29-1 with TRBJ2-1; unclear D gene. CDR3: CSVDSLSSYNEQFF. In nucleotides, the CDR3 is TGCAGCGTTGATTCTCTGAGCTCCTACAATGAGCAGTTCTTC.